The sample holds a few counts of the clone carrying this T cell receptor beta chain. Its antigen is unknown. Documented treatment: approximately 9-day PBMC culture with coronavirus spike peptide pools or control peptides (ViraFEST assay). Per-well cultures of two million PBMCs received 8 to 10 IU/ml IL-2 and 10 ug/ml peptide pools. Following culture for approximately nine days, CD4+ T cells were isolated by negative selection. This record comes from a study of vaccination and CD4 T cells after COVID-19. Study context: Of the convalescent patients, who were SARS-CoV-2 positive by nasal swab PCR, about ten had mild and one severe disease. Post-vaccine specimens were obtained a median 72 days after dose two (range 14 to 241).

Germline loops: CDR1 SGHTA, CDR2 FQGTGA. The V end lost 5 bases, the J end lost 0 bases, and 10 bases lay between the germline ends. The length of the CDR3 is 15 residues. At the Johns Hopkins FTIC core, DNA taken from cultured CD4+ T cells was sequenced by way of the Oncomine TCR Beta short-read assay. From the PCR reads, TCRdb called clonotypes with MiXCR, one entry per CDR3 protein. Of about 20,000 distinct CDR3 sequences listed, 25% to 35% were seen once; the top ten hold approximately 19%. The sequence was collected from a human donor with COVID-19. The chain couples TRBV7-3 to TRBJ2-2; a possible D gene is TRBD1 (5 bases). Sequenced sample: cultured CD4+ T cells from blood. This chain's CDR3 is CASSPTAPNTGELFF. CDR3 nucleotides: TGTGCCAGCAGCCCGACAGCCCCGAACACCGGGGAGCTGTTTTTT. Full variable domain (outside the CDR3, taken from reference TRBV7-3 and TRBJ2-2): GAGVSQTPSNKVTEKGKYVELRCDPISGHTALYWYRQSLGQGPEFLIYFQGTGAADDSGLPNDRFFAVRPEGSVSTLKIQRTERGDSAVYLCASSPTAPNTGELFFGEGSRLTVL.